The next 7 T cell receptor beta chains were all read from a single sample in a study of cytomegalovirus exposure and HLA in healthy donors. This PCR relied on a set of 60 Vbeta primers and 13 Jbeta primers. Repertoires were generated with immunoSEQ multiplex PCR, while TCRdb's copy carries only in-frame clones and drops some. The sample lists roughly 150,000 clones, 82% occurring once. The sample comprised PBMCs. The receptors derive from a woman aged 50 to 60 in good health and CMV-seropositive.

The genes are TRBV19 and TRBJ1-5; TRBD1 is a possible D gene (5 bases). Per the germline V gene, CDR1 is LNHDA and CDR2 is SQIVND (reference sequence). V lost 1 base, J lost 7 bases, and 8 bases lay in between. CDR3 length: 13 amino acids. CDR3 in amino acids: CASSIGGFQPQHF. CDR3 nucleotides: TGTGCCAGTAGTATAGGGGGCTTCCAGCCCCAGCATTTT.

In regard to this clone: Its ends do not fully match the called genes, so a read error is possible. The chain links TRBV9 to TRBJ2-7, with 7 bases fitting TRBD2. CDR1 is SGDLS and CDR2 is YYNGEE in the germline V gene. The CDR3 has 11 amino acids. The CDR3 loop is CASSSPRGENF. The CDR3 coding sequence is TGTGCCAGCAGCAGTCCCCGGGGGGAAAACTTC.

The chain employs TRBV2 and TRBJ1-6; 8 positions agree with TRBD1. V shed 4 bases and J 9 bases; nucleotides not matched to a gene: 5. Germline V gene lookup returns CDR1 SNHLY and CDR2 FYNNEI. This CDR3 is built from 14 residues. The CDR3 DNA reads as TGTGCCAGCAGTGGACAGGGGAACTCTTCACCCCTCCACTTT. Translated: CASSGQGNSSPLHF.

The V gene is TRBV5-1, the J gene TRBJ2-3, with a possible D match to TRBD2 (6 bases). V lost 10 bases to trimming and J lost 6 bases, with 18 bases between them. The CDR3 totals 13 residues. Germline loops: CDR1 SGHRS, CDR2 YFSETQ. CDR3 in amino acids: CASHAGPGDTQYF. CDR3 DNA: TGCGCCTCACACGCGGGGCCTGGGGATACGCAGTATTTT.

This sequence joins TRBV19 and TRBJ2-1; 9 nucleotides agree with TRBD2. The CDR3 length is 15 residues. The trim removed 4 bases at V and 4 bases at J, leaving 5 bases unmatched. Germline V gives CDR1 LNHDA, CDR2 SQIVND (reference sequence). DNA of the CDR3: TGTGCCAGTAGTAGTACTAGCGGGCTTTACAATGAGCAGTTCTTC. This sequence encodes CASSSTSGLYNEQFF.

The J gene is TRBJ1-2, the V gene TRBV5-6; weak D call: TRBD1 (5 bases). Germline V gene data show CDR1 as SGHDT and CDR2 as YYEEEE. The CDR3 length is 15 residues. Between the trimmed V and J ends, which lost 2 bases and 0 bases, there was a span of 11 bases. The DNA for the CDR3 is TGTGCCAGCAGCTTCCAGGGAAACGCTAACTATGGCTACACCTTC. Its translation is CASSFQGNANYGYTF.

The chain has TRBV5-1 and TRBJ1-1; D gene ambiguous. Germline V lookup: CDR1 SGHRS, CDR2 YFSETQ. V lost 0 bases and J 0 bases, leaving 6 bases between the germline ends. The CDR3 covers 14 residues. This CDR3 reads CASSLAVLNTEAFF. For the CDR3, the DNA is TGCGCCAGCAGCTTGGCGGTATTGAACACTGAAGCTTTCTTT.